Each of the 32 T cell receptor beta chains below was sequenced from the same sample in a study of cytomegalovirus exposure and HLA in healthy donors. Clones were sequenced by immunoSEQ multiplex PCR, and TCRdb holds only the in-frame ones, with some missing. The sample gives around 49,000 clones, approximately 90% of which show up once; 1.4% is in the top ten. Sequenced: PBMCs. Receptors originate from a man between 18 and 29 years old in good health and CMV-seronegative.

The chain links TRBV18 to TRBJ1-4, with a possible D match to TRBD1 (6 bases). Germline CDR1 and CDR2: KGHSH and LQKENI. Between the trimmed V and J ends, which lost 3 bases and 7 bases, there was a span of 12 bases. The CDR3 length is 14 residues. The DNA for the CDR3 is TGTGCCAGCTCACCTACAGGGTCAGGTGAAAAACTGTTTTTT. Residues: CASSPTGSGEKLFF.

This chain links TRBV2 with TRBJ2-3, with 12 bases aligning to TRBD2. V shed 4 bases, J shed 8 bases, and the junction held 7 bases outside the gene matches. The CDR3 extends over 15 amino acids. From germline, CDR1 is SNHLY and CDR2 FYNNEI. As DNA, the CDR3 is TGTGCCAGCAGTGCCGCTAGCGGGAGGGCCGGTACGCAGTATTTT. Protein: CASSAASGRAGTQYF.

The chain uses TRBV10-3 and TRBJ2-7, with 10 bases fitting TRBD1. CDR1 ENHRY and CDR2 SYGVKD come from the germline V gene. There are 17 residues in the CDR3. After removal of 4 bases from V and 4 bases from J, the junction contained 13 bases not matched to a gene. The CDR3: CAISAFSVGQGFYEQYF. CDR3 nucleotides: TGTGCCATCAGTGCTTTTTCCGTGGGACAGGGGTTTTACGAGCAGTACTTC.

The CDR3 coding sequence is TGTGCCAGTACCAGGGCTAGCGGGTACAATGAGCAGTTCTTC. Its translation: CASTRASGYNEQFF. The genes are TRBV19 and TRBJ2-1; 8 bases fit TRBD2. The CDR3 length is 14 residues. In germline, CDR1 is LNHDA, CDR2 SQIVND (reference sequence). V lost 7 bases to trimming and J lost 4 bases; unmatched junction nucleotides: 6.

This clone has a single count. The chain carries TRBV2 and TRBJ1-2; D possibly corresponds to TRBD1 (5 bases). V was pared by 11 bases and J by 5 bases, with 21 bases between. This CDR3 has 14 amino acids. Germline V gives CDR1 SNHLY, CDR2 FYNNEI. CDR3 nucleotides: TGTGCCCGCCGAGTTATCAGGGAAGGGTATGGCTACACCTTC. Translated: CARRVIREGYGYTF.

The chain joins TRBV18 to TRBJ2-2, with 8 bases that match TRBD2. V trimming: 5 bases; J trimming: 0 bases; junction bases outside the gene matches: 11. Looked up from germline, CDR1 is KGHSH and CDR2 is LQKENI. There are 18 residues in the CDR3. The CDR3 nucleotides are TGTGCCAGCTCATTAAGAACTAGCGGTGCTTCGAACACCGGGGAGCTGTTTTTT. Translation gives CASSLRTSGASNTGELFF.

This chain connects TRBV5-8 to TRBJ2-1, with D maybe TRBD2 (6 bases). The CDR3 runs to 15 residues. The V gene's germline CDR1 is SGHTS and CDR2 YDEGEE. Trimming cost V 4 bases and J 2 bases, with 13 bases left between them. CDR3 coding DNA: TGTGCCAGCAGCGCGGGGACTCTCCCCTACAATGAGCAGTTCTTC. This sequence encodes CASSAGTLPYNEQFF.

The gene calls are TRBV5-6 and TRBJ2-5; the D gene is possibly TRBD2 (6 bases). From germline, CDR1 is SGHDT and CDR2 YYEEEE. This CDR3 has 15 amino acids. The V end lost 0 bases, the J end lost 3 bases, and 12 bases lay between the germline ends. The CDR3 DNA reads as TGTGCCAGCAGCTTGGTCGCGACTAGGAAAGAGACCCAGTACTTC. It yields the protein CASSLVATRKETQYF. Variable domain in full (rest from reference TRBV5-6 and TRBJ2-5): DAGVTQSPTHLIKTRGQQVTLRCSPKSGHDTVSWYQQALGQGPQFIFQYYEEEERQRGNFPDRFSGHQFPNYSSELNVNALLLGDSALYLCASSLVATRKETQYFGPGTRLLVL.

The V gene is TRBV7-2, the J gene TRBJ2-7; TRBD1 aligns across 10 bases. V lost 7 bases, J lost 3 bases, and 3 bases stayed unmatched. Germline assignment: CDR1 SGHTA and CDR2 FQGNSA. This CDR3 has 13 residues. The CDR3 loop is CASTGTGVYEQYF. The CDR3 DNA reads TGTGCCAGCACCGGGACAGGGGTCTACGAGCAGTACTTC. The full variable domain, with the rest looked up from reference TRBV7-2 and TRBJ2-7, is GAGVSQSPSNKVTEKGKDVELRCDPISGHTALYWYRQSLGQGLEFLIYFQGNSAPDKSGLPSDRFSAERTGGSVSTLTIQRTQQEDSAVYLCASTGTGVYEQYFGPGTRLTVT.

The J gene is TRBJ2-3, the V gene TRBV28; TRBD1 might be the D (5 bases). Germline CDR1 MDHEN, CDR2 SYDVKM. CDR3 length: 15 amino acids. Between the trimmed V and J ends, which lost 3 bases and 1 base, there was a span of 11 bases. The CDR3 loop reads CASSFLTDRTDTQYF. In DNA, the CDR3 is TGTGCCAGCAGTTTCTTGACAGACCGCACAGATACGCAGTATTTT.

The rearrangement uses TRBV19 and TRBJ2-3, with D maybe TRBD2 (6 bases). The CDR3 runs to 16 residues. Germline assignment: CDR1 LNHDA and CDR2 SQIVND (reference sequence). V was pared by 3 bases and J by 2 bases, with 15 bases between. The CDR3 DNA sequence: TGTGCCAGTAGTATTGGTTTTGGCGGGGCCACAGATACGCAGTATTTT. Its translation: CASSIGFGGATDTQYF.

The genes are TRBV10-3 and TRBJ2-7; D is possibly TRBD2 (5 bases). The CDR3 is 14 amino acids. Trimming took off 2 bases at V and 3 bases at J, with 11 bases between the two ends. Looked up from germline, CDR1 is ENHRY and CDR2 is SYGVKD. The CDR3 here is CAISEGSGLYEQYF. The CDR3 coding sequence is TGTGCCATCAGTGAGGGAAGTGGACTCTACGAGCAGTACTTC.

The chain has TRBV27 and TRBJ2-1; TRBD2 aligns across 13 bases. CDR3 length: 16 amino acids. Unmatched junction bases numbered 3, after V lost 5 bases and J lost 2 bases. Germline V gene data show CDR1 as MNHEY and CDR2 as SMNVEV (reference sequence). CDR3 loop: CASSTGLAGTYNEQFF. Here the CDR3 DNA reads TGTGCCAGCAGTACGGGACTAGCGGGAACCTACAATGAGCAGTTCTTC.

This chain connects TRBV5-1 to TRBJ2-5, with 8 bases matching TRBD1. CDR3 size: 14 residues. V shed 0 bases, J shed 5 bases, and the junction held 3 bases outside the gene matches. Germline-derived CDR1 and CDR2 are SGHRS and YFSETQ. CDR3 in DNA: TGCGCCAGCAGCTTGGAGACAGGGGAGGAGACCCAGTACTTC. It translates to CASSLETGEETQYF.

This chain links TRBV6-1 with TRBJ2-1; 11 positions match TRBD2. The CDR3 spans 17 residues. The V and J ends lost 1 base and 4 bases, in that order; junction bases with no gene match: 6. Germline-derived CDR1 and CDR2 are MNHNS and SASEGT. The CDR3 DNA sequence: TGTGCCAGCAGTGAAGTTTTCGGGACTAGCGGTTACAATGAGCAGTTCTTC. It yields the protein CASSEVFGTSGYNEQFF.

Only one count was recorded for this clone. The chain combines TRBV4-3 with TRBJ1-5; 9 nucleotides line up with TRBD1. Germline values: CDR1 LGHNA, CDR2 YSLEER. V lost 0 bases and J lost 0; bases outside the gene matches: 3. The CDR3 sequence is 17 residues long. The CDR3 loop reads CASSQETGGYSNQPQHF. Here the CDR3 DNA reads TGCGCCAGCAGCCAAGAGACAGGGGGGTATAGCAATCAGCCCCAGCATTTT.

Here the CDR3 reads CASSYYSSGGGAQHF. DNA for the CDR3: TGTGCCAGCAGTTACTACAGTAGCGGGGGGGGAGCCCAGCATTTT. J is TRBJ1-5 and V is TRBV5-5; perhaps TRBD1 as D (5 bases). Deletions cut 5 bases from V and 11 bases from J, with 23 bases between. The CDR3 is 15 residues long. The V gene's germline CDR1 is SGHKS and CDR2 YYEKEE (reference sequence).

This clone was observed a single time. The J gene is TRBJ2-7, the V gene TRBV6-1, with D unclear. Trimming cost V 4 bases and J 0 bases, with 10 bases left between them. This CDR3 comprises 14 residues. CDR1 is MNHNS, CDR2 SASEGT, per germline. The CDR3: CASSVSGGSYEQYF. Written as DNA, the CDR3 is TGTGCCAGCAGTGTAAGTGGCGGCTCCTACGAGCAGTACTTC.

This clone was found once. The rearrangement uses TRBV4-3 and TRBJ1-2, with no clear D. The germline CDR1 and CDR2 sequences are LGHNA and YSLEER. Between the trimmed V and J ends, which lost 2 bases and 2 bases, there was a span of 12 bases. This CDR3 is 15 amino acids long. The CDR3 DNA follows: TGCGCCAGCAGCCAAACAGTCTATGGAAACTATGGCTACACCTTC. Translation: CASSQTVYGNYGYTF.

This sequence joins TRBV18 and TRBJ1-1; 8 nucleotides align to TRBD1. The germline gives CDR1 KGHSH, CDR2 LQKENI. V shed 5 bases, J shed 7 bases, and the junction held 3 bases outside the gene matches. There are 12 residues in the CDR3. The CDR3 region is CASSGTGGEAFF. The CDR3 coding sequence is TGTGCCAGCTCAGGGACAGGAGGTGAAGCTTTCTTT. The whole variable domain, remainder taken from reference TRBV18 and TRBJ1-1, is NAGVMQNPRHLVRRRGQEARLRCSPMKGHSHVYWYRQLPEEGLKFMVYLQKENIIDESGMPKERFSAEFPKEGPSILRIQQVVRGDSAAYFCASSGTGGEAFFGQGTRLTVV.

The chain links TRBV7-9 to TRBJ2-7, with 11 bases fitting TRBD1. J was trimmed by 1 base and V by 5 bases; bases with no gene match: 1. Germline V CDR1 and CDR2: SEHNR, FQNEAQ (reference sequence). The CDR3 sequence is 14 residues long. The CDR3 nucleotides read TGTGCCAGCAGCGGACAGGGGGCTTCCTACGAGCAGTACTTC. This sequence encodes CASSGQGASYEQYF. Full variable domain (rest looked up from reference TRBV7-9 and TRBJ2-7): DTGVSQNPRHKITKRGQNVTFRCDPISEHNRLYWYRQTLGQGPEFLTYFQNEAQLEKSRLLSDRFSAERPKGSFSTLEIQRTEQGDSAMYLCASSGQGASYEQYFGPGTRLTVT.

This chain joins TRBV11-2 and TRBJ2-5; 7 nucleotides match TRBD2. J lost 5 bases, V lost 1 base, and 10 bases had no gene match. The CDR3 has 16 amino acids. Germline V gene lookup returns CDR1 SGHAT and CDR2 FQNNGV. The CDR3 protein is CASSLVSAGVGETQYF. The CDR3 nucleotides read TGTGCCAGCAGCTTAGTTTCCGCGGGAGTCGGCGAGACCCAGTACTTC.

The V gene is TRBV9, the J gene TRBJ1-1; a possible D gene is TRBD1 (6 bases). Per germline, CDR1 SGDLS and CDR2 YYNGEE. V dropped 0 bases and J dropped 6 bases, with 12 bases sitting between them. The CDR3 is made up of 14 amino acids. CDR3 nucleotide sequence: TGTGCCAGCAGCGTAGGGGGACACGGGTCTGAAGCTTTCTTT. It yields the protein CASSVGGHGSEAFF.

For the CDR3, the DNA is TGTGCCAGCAGCCGCACCGGGACTAGCGGGAGGTGGGACACCGGGGAGCTGTTTTTT. As protein: CASSRTGTSGRWDTGELFF. The chain uses TRBV7-3 and TRBJ2-2; 15 nucleotides match TRBD2. With 5 bases clipped from V and 3 bases from J, the junction kept 10 bases outside the gene matches. The germline gives CDR1 SGHTA, CDR2 FQGTGA. The CDR3 sequence is 19 residues long.

The rearrangement links TRBV4-1 to TRBJ2-7; D is unresolved. CDR1 and CDR2 (germline): MGHRA, YSYEKL. Trimming took 1 base from V and 0 from J, leaving 4 bases between them. CDR3 length: 13 amino acids. CDR3 region: CASSQVVSYEQYF. Here the CDR3 DNA reads TGCGCCAGCAGCCAAGTAGTCTCCTACGAGCAGTACTTC.

CDR3 sequence reads: CASSLWGGRNTEAFF. In DNA, the CDR3 is TGTGCCAGCAGCTTATGGGGGGGGCGAAACACTGAAGCTTTCTTT. The chain joins TRBV7-6 to TRBJ1-1; a possible D gene is TRBD1 (6 bases). The CDR3 runs 15 residues. In germline, CDR1 is SGHVS, CDR2 FNYEAQ. Trimming stripped 2 bases from V and 2 bases from J, with 12 bases between.

The V gene is TRBV11-3, the J gene TRBJ1-4, with 9 bases identical to TRBD1. The CDR3 contains 18 residues. Germline trimming cut 5 bases from V and 3 bases from J; bases unmatched to any gene: 13. CDR1 and CDR2 (germline): SGHNT, YENEEA. The CDR3 nucleotides are TGTGCCAGCAGCCCCGGACAGGGGAAAAGAGCGGCTAATGAAAAACTGTTTTTT. Encoded protein: CASSPGQGKRAANEKLFF.

The gene calls are TRBV10-3 and TRBJ2-7, with D tentatively TRBD1 (5 bases). CDR1 and CDR2 from the germline V gene are ENHRY and SYGVKD. V was trimmed by 4 bases and J by 1 base, leaving 11 bases between them. The CDR3 has 14 amino acids. CDR3 sequence (DNA): TGTGCCATCAGTGTAGGGGTAGAGTCCTACGAGCAGTACTTC. It translates to CAISVGVESYEQYF.

The rearrangement uses TRBV6-1 and TRBJ2-7; 8 bases are shared with TRBD1. The germline V gene encodes CDR1 MNHNS and CDR2 SASEGT. The CDR3 covers 15 residues. The V gene end was trimmed by 4 bases and the J gene end by 4 bases; junction bases not matched to a gene: 9. CDR3 coding DNA: TGTGCCAGCAGTGTCTACGGACAGGGAGCTTACGAGCAGTACTTC. Its protein product is CASSVYGQGAYEQYF.

The V and J genes are TRBV2 and TRBJ2-7; maybe TRBD2 (5 bases). The V gene lost 4 bases and the J gene lost 0 bases, with 7 bases spanning the gap. The CDR3 is made up of 13 amino acids. Germline CDR1 SNHLY, CDR2 FYNNEI. The CDR3 reads CASSGTYSYEQYF. CDR3 nucleotides: TGTGCCAGCAGTGGGACTTACTCCTACGAGCAGTACTTC.

This sequence joins TRBV11-2 and TRBJ2-2, with 10 bases matching TRBD2. Per the germline V gene, CDR1 is SGHAT and CDR2 is FQNNGV. The ends lost 4 bases at V and 5 bases at J; junction bases unmatched: 4. The CDR3 consists of 15 residues. CDR3: CASSSSGRATGELFF. The DNA for the CDR3 is TGTGCCAGCAGCTCCAGCGGGAGGGCGACCGGGGAGCTGTTTTTT.

The chain combines TRBV25-1 with TRBJ1-2; tentative D call: TRBD1 (5 bases). The CDR3 is 13 amino acids. Looked up from germline, CDR1 is MGHDK and CDR2 is SYGVNS. Trimming cost V 5 bases and J 8 bases, with 15 bases left between them. CDR3 amino acids: CASSPGGGGGYTF. CDR3 DNA sequence: TGTGCCAGCAGTCCTGGGGGGGGTGGAGGCTACACCTTC.